Listed below are T cell receptor beta chains from one sample, sequenced in a study of cytomegalovirus exposure and HLA in healthy donors. TCRdb's table, derived via immunoSEQ multiplex PCR, lists solely in-frame clones and lacks some. The sample consists of some 200,000 clones, approximately 70% of them appearing once. Sequences were obtained from PBMCs. These receptors were obtained from a man aged 40-50 years in good health and CMV-seropositive. The CDR3 runs from the conserved cysteine through the conserved F or W. D genes are given only for firm matches. Some rows have no size entry. The others give once, few or many, or a class for an expanded clone.

J | D | size | V | CDR3 | DNA
TRBJ1-2 | NA | NA | TRBV7-9 | CASSLSLLNGYTF | TGTGCCAGCAGCTTAAGCCTGTTGAATGGCTACACCTTC
TRBJ1-3 | TRBD1 | NA | TRBV4-2 | CASSQGDRGPFSGNTIYF | TGTGCCAGCAGCCAAGGGGACAGGGGGCCGTTCTCTGGAAACACCATATATTTT
TRBJ2-2 | NA | NA | TRBV4-1 | CASSQVTLNTGELFF | TGCGCCAGCAGCCAAGTGACTCTCAACACCGGGGAGCTGTTTTTT
TRBJ2-7 | TRBD2 | NA | TRBV19 | CASSTSGLAGSYEQYF | TGTGCCAGTAGTACCTCGGGACTAGCGGGATCCTACGAGCAGTACTTC
TRBJ1-2 | NA | NA | TRBV27 | CASTNRAYGYTF | TGTGCCAGCACCAACCGAGCCTATGGCTACACCTTC
TRBJ1-4 | NA | NA | TRBV21-1 | CASSKDREKGPYEKLFF | TGTGCCAGCAGCAAAGACAGGGAAAAGGGGCCGTATGAAAAACTGTTTTTT
TRBJ1-5 | NA | few | TRBV19 | CASNPGVVLLNSNQPQHF | TGTGCCAGTAACCCCGGGGTTGTCCTCCTAAATAGCAATCAGCCCCAGCATTTT
TRBJ1-2 | NA | NA | TRBV7-2 | CASSLNTVNYGYTF | TGTGCCAGCAGCTTAAACACAGTTAACTATGGCTACACCTTC
TRBJ1-1 | NA | once | TRBV2 | CASTPLGHSNTEAFF | TGTGCCAGCACCCCCCTGGGACATTCGAACACTGAAGCTTTCTTT
TRBJ1-6 | NA | NA | TRBV6-5 | CASRDTGSRSPLHF | TGTGCCAGCAGGGACACAGGGTCAAGATCACCCCTCCACTTT
TRBJ2-3 | TRBD2 | NA | TRBV7-2 | CASSRSSGGATDTQYF | TGTGCCAGCAGCCGATCTAGCGGGGGGGCGACAGATACGCAGTATTTT
TRBJ1-2 | TRBD1 | NA | TRBV27 | CASSLSPTGDGYTF | TGTGCCAGCAGTTTATCCCCGACAGGGGATGGCTACACCTTC
TRBJ1-4 | TRBD1 | NA | TRBV18 | CASSPAGTGAGDEKLFF | TGTGCCAGCTCACCCGCCGGGACAGGGGCTGGGGATGAAAAACTGTTTTTT
TRBJ2-7 | TRBD2 | NA | TRBV18 | CASSSGLRKYF | TGTGCCAGCTCATCGGGACTACGGAAGTACTTC